Shown below are 32 T cell receptor beta chains from a single sample sequenced in a study of blood T cell repertoires in COVID-19 (dated by TCRdb to the early 2020s). Receptor amplification or capture employed the immunoSEQ multiplex PCR assay. Imported from immuneACCESS, the table was reduced by TCRdb to in-frame sequences with V and J called. These copies leave out some clones; in studies compared against another copy, an unresolved V gene accounts for under half, and the cause of the remainder is not known. A total of 300,000 to 400,000 clones appear in this sample, 90% to 95% of them only once. The ten top clones hold less than 3.5% of the sample. Sequencing used peripheral blood. The receptors shown here come from a woman between 18 and 29 years old who had recovered from COVID-19.

The genes are TRBV11-3 and TRBJ1-1, with D possibly being TRBD1 (5 bases). CDR3 length: 14 amino acids. V lost 3 bases, J lost 4 bases, and 12 bases lay in between. CDR1 SGHNT and CDR2 YENEEA come from the germline V gene. CDR3 in DNA: TGTGCCAGCAGCTTCGGGGCGGGGGGCACTGAAGCTTTCTTT. It translates to CASSFGAGGTEAFF. Complete variable domain (other parts from reference TRBV11-3 and TRBJ1-1): EAGVVQSPRYKIIEKKQPVAFWCNPISGHNTLYWYLQNLGQGPELLIRYENEEAVDDSQLPKDRFSAERLKGVDSTLKIQPAELGDSAVYLCASSFGAGGTEAFFGQGTRLTVV.

The chain is built from TRBV9 and TRBJ1-1; a weak D match, TRBD1 (5 bases). V lost 3 bases and J 6 bases, leaving 9 bases between the germline ends. CDR3 length: 12 residues. Germline CDR1 is SGDLS and CDR2 is YYNGEE. CDR3 DNA sequence: TGTGCCAGCAGCGGAGACAGCCCTGAAGCTTTCTTT. The encoded protein is CASSGDSPEAFF.

The chain uses TRBV27 and TRBJ1-5; D is uncertain. V was trimmed by 3 bases and J by 5 bases, leaving 8 bases between them. Germline loops: CDR1 MNHEY, CDR2 SMNVEV (reference sequence). CDR3 length: 13 residues. CDR3 DNA sequence: TGTGCCAGCAGTTTTTGGCTTGATCAGCCCCAGCATTTT. Amino acid sequence: CASSFWLDQPQHF.

This chain links TRBV11-3 with TRBJ1-4, with unresolved D. The V gene's germline CDR1 is SGHNT and CDR2 YENEEA. Trimming removed 5 bases from V and 5 bases from J, with 6 bases in between. The CDR3 length is 12 residues. Written as DNA, the CDR3 is TGTGCCAGCAGCCTCGTAAATGAAAAACTGTTTTTT. Protein sequence: CASSLVNEKLFF.

The chain carries TRBV5-6 and TRBJ2-3, with TRBD1 matching 8 bases. This CDR3 has 13 amino acids. V shed 4 bases and J 3 bases; nucleotides not matched to a gene: 1. Germline-derived CDR1 and CDR2 are SGHDT and YYEEEE. CDR3 residues: CASSRDRTDTQYF. The CDR3 DNA reads as TGTGCCAGCAGCAGGGACAGGACAGATACGCAGTATTTT.

The chain links TRBV11-2 to TRBJ2-3; D is uncertain. The V and J ends lost 7 bases and 0 bases respectively, with 20 bases between them. Per the germline V gene, CDR1 is SGHAT and CDR2 is FQNNGV. The CDR3 spans 17 residues. CDR3 sequence (DNA): TGTGCCAGCAAACTCTTGGCCAGGCGCTCTAGCACAGATACGCAGTATTTT. Translated: CASKLLARRSSTDTQYF.

V usage is TRBV18 and J usage is TRBJ2-1, with 8 bases fitting TRBD2. In germline, CDR1 is KGHSH, CDR2 LQKENI. After removal of 6 bases from V and 4 bases from J, the junction contained 11 bases not matched to a gene. The CDR3 is made up of 16 amino acids. The CDR3 region is CASSSELADTYNEQFF. As DNA, the CDR3 is TGTGCCAGCTCTTCAGAACTAGCGGACACTTACAATGAGCAGTTCTTC.

The chain couples TRBV27 to TRBJ2-1; 9 nucleotides match TRBD2. This CDR3 contains 14 residues. J lost 6 bases, V lost 5 bases, and 5 bases had no gene match. Germline CDR1 is MNHEY and CDR2 is SMNVEV (reference sequence). The CDR3 bases are TGTGCCAGCAGTCCTAGCGGGATCTCCAATGAGCAGTTCTTC. This codes for CASSPSGISNEQFF.

The chain links TRBV12-5 to TRBJ2-1, with D possibly being TRBD1 (5 bases). This CDR3 is 15 amino acids long. The V gene lost 3 bases and the J gene lost 3 bases, with 12 bases spanning the gap. The germline CDR1 and CDR2 sequences are LGHNT and FRNRAP. CDR3 DNA: TGTGCTAGTGGTTTAAGCCAGGGAAGCTACAATGAGCAGTTCTTC. This codes for CASGLSQGSYNEQFF.

CDR3 residues: CASSAPGVAGGSYNEQFF. DNA of the CDR3: TGTGCCAGCAGCGCGCCTGGGGTAGCGGGCGGATCCTACAATGAGCAGTTCTTC. The chain uses TRBV7-8 and TRBJ2-1; 7 bases map to TRBD2. CDR1 and CDR2 from the germline V gene are SGHVS and FQNEAQ. The CDR3 is made up of 18 amino acids. The junction had 14 bases not matched to a gene; V was cut back by 5 bases and J by 1 base.

As regards this clone: Other DNA sequences in the same sample also yield this CDR3. The chain combines TRBV19 with TRBJ2-1, with 9 positions matching TRBD1. V lost 6 bases and J lost 0; bases outside the gene matches: 3. This CDR3 has 15 amino acids. Germline CDR1 is LNHDA and CDR2 is SQIVND (reference sequence). The CDR3 DNA reads as TGTGCCAGTAGCCCGGGACAGGGCTCCTACAATGAGCAGTTCTTC. Protein product: CASSPGQGSYNEQFF.

The J gene is TRBJ2-2, the V gene TRBV5-1; 7 nucleotides agree with TRBD2. CDR1 is SGHRS and CDR2 is YFSETQ in the germline V gene. The CDR3 is 16 residues long. V was pared by 0 bases and J by 5 bases, with 7 bases of the junction left unmatched. The CDR3 sequence is CASSLAGGSLTGELFF. In DNA, the CDR3 is TGCGCCAGCAGCTTGGCCGGCGGGAGTTTAACCGGGGAGCTGTTTTTT.

This clone was seen only once. This specimen includes other DNA sequences encoding the same CDR3. This chain links TRBV30 with TRBJ1-6; perhaps TRBD1 as D (6 bases). The CDR3 contains 13 residues. Germline-derived CDR1 and CDR2 are GTSNPN and SVGIG (reference sequence). Trimming removed 1 base from V and 7 bases from J, with 8 bases in between. The CDR3 nucleotides are TGTGCCTGGAGTGGGGGGGGCAATTCACCCCTCCACTTT. Its protein is CAWSGGGNSPLHF.

The V call is TRBV6-1, the J call TRBJ2-1, with 16 positions matching TRBD2. V lost 0 bases to trimming and J lost 9 bases; unmatched junction nucleotides: 2. Germline loops: CDR1 MNHNS, CDR2 SASEGT. The CDR3 totals 16 residues. The CDR3 sequence is CASSEAGTSGRGEQFF. The CDR3 DNA reads as TGTGCCAGCAGTGAAGCGGGGACTAGCGGGAGGGGTGAGCAGTTCTTC.

The chain has TRBV24-1 and TRBJ2-1; 9 bases are shared with TRBD2. V gave up 2 bases and J gave up 8 bases; unmatched junction bases: 12. Germline CDR1 KGHDR, CDR2 SFDVKD. This CDR3 has 17 residues. The CDR3 coding sequence is TGTGCCACCAGTGATTCGGGGACTAGCCTGGATTTCGATGAGCAGTTCTTC. Translating it yields CATSDSGTSLDFDEQFF.

The chain is built from TRBV29-1 and TRBJ2-2; weak D call: TRBD2 (5 bases). V gave up 0 bases and J gave up 5 bases, with 13 bases separating them. Per germline, CDR1 SQVTM and CDR2 ANQGSEA. The CDR3 consists of 15 residues. This CDR3 is CSVEDGGLVTGELFF. DNA for the CDR3: TGCAGCGTTGAAGATGGAGGATTGGTGACCGGGGAGCTGTTTTTT.

The CDR3 here is CATSEDRANYGYTF. The CDR3, as DNA: TGTGCCACCAGTGAGGACAGAGCTAACTATGGCTACACCTTC. The rearrangement joins TRBV24-1 to TRBJ1-2, with D possibly matching TRBD1 (6 bases). Trimming removed 4 bases from V and 0 bases from J, with 8 bases in between. Germline assignment: CDR1 KGHDR and CDR2 SFDVKD. The CDR3 contains 14 residues.

A single count supports this clone. V and J are TRBV19 and TRBJ2-5; weak D call: TRBD2 (6 bases). The CDR3 runs 15 residues. V was cut by 1 base and J by 2 bases, with 11 bases left in between. From germline, CDR1 is LNHDA and CDR2 SQIVND (reference sequence). CDR3 amino acids: CASSIVTSTQETQYF. In nucleotides, the CDR3 is TGTGCCAGTAGTATAGTAACTAGCACACAAGAGACCCAGTACTTC.

The CDR3: CASSKLDRQGSEQFF. The CDR3 DNA follows: TGTGCCAGCAGCAAATTGGACAGGCAAGGTTCTGAGCAGTTCTTC. The rearrangement joins TRBV7-9 to TRBJ2-1; 7 bases map to TRBD1. Germline trimming cut 5 bases from V and 9 bases from J; bases unmatched to any gene: 13. Looked up from germline, CDR1 is SEHNR and CDR2 is FQNEAQ (reference sequence). CDR3 length: 15 amino acids.

V gene TRBV11-2 combines with J gene TRBJ1-2; 9 bases line up with TRBD1. This CDR3 contains 17 residues. Germline CDR1 and CDR2: SGHAT and FQNNGV. Trimming removed 0 bases from V and 1 base from J; junction bases left unmatched: 6. Here the CDR3 reads CASSLDPGTGFNYGYTF. DNA for the CDR3: TGTGCCAGCAGCTTAGATCCAGGGACAGGGTTTAACTATGGCTACACCTTC.

The V and J genes are TRBV12-3 or TRBV12-4 and TRBJ2-1; 9 bases map to TRBD1. The J segment lost 9 bases and the V segment lost 5 bases, leaving 5 bases of the junction unmatched. The CDR3 runs 13 residues. Here the CDR3 reads CASSPMDRGEQFF. The CDR3 DNA follows: TGTGCCAGCAGTCCGATGGACAGGGGTGAGCAGTTCTTC.

This chain uses TRBV4-3 with TRBJ2-1; D is ambiguous. CDR1 and CDR2 (germline): LGHNA, YSLEER. With 4 bases removed from V and 9 bases from J, the gap between germline ends came to 19 bases. This CDR3 contains 15 residues. The CDR3 DNA sequence: TGCGCCAGCAGCCGGCTTTGGCTAGTCTCCTCTGAGCAGTTCTTC. Translating gives CASSRLWLVSSEQFF.

This clone has a single count. This chain links TRBV7-6 with TRBJ2-2; no clear D gene. CDR3 length: 13 residues. The V gene's germline CDR1 is SGHVS and CDR2 FNYEAQ. Trimming shortened V by 1 base and J by 8 bases, and 8 bases separated the two germline ends. CDR3 region: CASSLDWAGELFF. The CDR3 nucleotides read TGTGCCAGCAGCTTAGACTGGGCTGGGGAGCTGTTTTTT. Using reference TRBV7-6 and TRBJ2-2 for the parts outside the CDR3, the full variable domain is GAGVSQSPRYKVTKRGQDVALRCDPISGHVSLYWYRQALGQGPEFLTYFNYEAQQDKSGLPNDRFSAERPEGSISTLTIQRTEQRDSAMYRCASSLDWAGELFFGEGSRLTVL.

The V gene is TRBV4-2, the J gene TRBJ1-6; 10 bases line up with TRBD1. CDR3 length: 15 residues. Trimming at V came to 4 bases and at J to 12 bases, leaving 9 bases not matched to a gene. Germline loops: CDR1 LGHNA, CDR2 YNFKEQ. The CDR3 loop is CASSLTGTGVLPLHF. The CDR3 coding sequence is TGTGCCAGCAGCCTAACCGGGACAGGGGTTTTACCCCTCCACTTT.

This chain uses TRBV24-1 with TRBJ1-5; D is unresolved. This CDR3 contains 12 residues. Germline CDR1 is KGHDR and CDR2 is SFDVKD. V was pared by 4 bases and J by 6 bases, with 6 bases between. The CDR3 DNA reads as TGTGCCACCAGTGACCGGGGTCAGCCCCAGCATTTT. Protein sequence: CATSDRGQPQHF.

The chain's CDR3 is CASSAHRLSYEQYV. DNA for the CDR3: TGTGCCAGCAGCGCCCACAGGCTCTCCTACGAGCAGTACGTC. The rearrangement joins TRBV11-3 to TRBJ2-7; D might be TRBD1 (5 bases). V was clipped by 5 bases and J by 0 bases, with 11 bases between them. The length of the CDR3 is 14 residues. CDR1 is SGHNT and CDR2 is YENEEA in the germline V gene.

This clone was observed a single time. The V call is TRBV27, the J call TRBJ2-1, with 9 bases identical to TRBD1. The CDR3 loop spans 17 amino acids. Trimming took 6 bases from V and 4 from J; bases not matched to a gene: 13. Germline CDR1 and CDR2: MNHEY and SMNVEV (reference sequence). CDR3 sequence: CASRPRSGQGLYNEQFF. The CDR3 DNA reads TGTGCCAGCAGACCCAGATCGGGACAGGGTCTATACAATGAGCAGTTCTTC.

This clone appeared a few times. The chain has TRBV6-1 and TRBJ2-7; D possibly corresponds to TRBD1 (5 bases). Germline V gene data show CDR1 as MNHNS and CDR2 as SASEGT. Trimming removed 2 bases from V and 6 bases from J, with 14 bases in between. This CDR3 spans 14 amino acids. The DNA of the CDR3 is TGTGCCAGCAGTGAACAGGGTTTATTGCGCGAGCAGTACGTC. Translating gives CASSEQGLLREQYV.

The chain employs TRBV12-5 and TRBJ1-2; 8 nucleotides line up with TRBD1. The CDR3 covers 15 residues. Germline CDR1 and CDR2: LGHNT and FRNRAP. Losses at the gene ends were 4 bases for V and 2 bases for J; bases not matched to a gene: 6. The CDR3 reads CASGSRQGRNYGYTF. CDR3 DNA sequence: TGTGCTAGTGGTTCTCGACAGGGGAGGAACTATGGCTACACCTTC.

This sequence joins TRBV6-2 or TRBV6-3 and TRBJ2-7; TRBD2 aligns across 13 bases. The CDR3 sequence is 16 residues long. Trimming removed 5 bases from V and 5 bases from J; junction bases left unmatched: 9. The germline CDR1 and CDR2 sequences are MNHEY and SVGEGT. The CDR3 is CASSLNGLAGAHEQYV. CDR3 nucleotide sequence: TGTGCCAGCAGTCTCAACGGACTAGCGGGAGCCCACGAGCAGTACGTC.

This CDR3 reads CASSLAGFRGLGTEAFF. The CDR3 nucleotides read TGTGCCAGCAGCTTGGCCGGGTTTCGGGGTCTAGGGACTGAAGCTTTCTTT. The chain uses TRBV5-6 and TRBJ1-1; D is uncertain. The V gene's germline CDR1 is SGHDT and CDR2 YYEEEE. This CDR3 is built from 17 residues. V lost 0 bases and J lost 5, with 20 bases in between.

The V and J genes are TRBV5-1 and TRBJ2-6; D gene ambiguous. The CDR3 extends over 13 amino acids. Germline-derived CDR1 and CDR2 are SGHRS and YFSETQ. V shed 7 bases and J shed 3 bases, with 8 bases lying between them. This CDR3 reads CASYQDGANVLTF. DNA for the CDR3: TGCGCCAGCTACCAGGATGGGGCCAACGTCCTGACTTTC.